This passage covers 17 T cell receptor beta chains from one sample sequenced in a study of T cell responses to AZD1222 COVID-19 vaccine. Assay: immunoSEQ multiplex PCR; the TCRdb copy retains only in-frame clones and omits some. The profile shows 150,000 to 200,000 clones, just over 90% of them singletons. Sequencing was performed on peripheral blood, taken 28 days after the second AZD1222 dose. The origin of the receptors is an adult who received the AZD1222 COVID-19 vaccine.

The chain recombines TRBV7-9 with TRBJ2-1; D is possibly TRBD1 or TRBD2 (6 bases each). The CDR3 covers 12 residues. Trimming took 7 bases from V and 6 from J, leaving 10 bases between them. The germline gives CDR1 SEHNR, CDR2 FQNEAQ (reference sequence). CDR3 nucleotide sequence: TGTGCCAGCACCTCGGGGGCCAATGAGCAGTTCTTC. Translating it yields CASTSGANEQFF.

Notes on this clone: Within the sample, other DNA sequences also encode this same CDR3. The chain uses TRBV2 and TRBJ1-6; D unresolved. V was cut by 2 bases and J by 6 bases, with 5 bases left in between. Germline V gene lookup returns CDR1 SNHLY and CDR2 FYNNEI. The CDR3 has 13 amino acids. The CDR3 sequence is CASSETPNSPLHF. The CDR3 nucleotides read TGTGCCAGCAGTGAAACTCCTAATTCACCCCTCCACTTT. The complete variable domain, with remaining parts taken from reference TRBV2 and TRBJ1-6, reads EPEVTQTPSHQVTQMGQEVILRCVPISNHLYFYWYRQILGQKVEFLVSFYNNEISEKSEIFDDQFSVERPDGSNFTLKIRSTKLEDSAMYFCASSETPNSPLHFGNGTRLTVT.

The J gene is TRBJ2-2, the V gene TRBV19; no firm D call. The CDR3 consists of 10 residues. From germline, CDR1 is LNHDA and CDR2 SQIVND (reference sequence). V gave up 11 bases and J gave up 5 bases, with 6 bases separating them. CDR3 nucleotide sequence: TGTGCCCGCGAGACCGGGGAGCTGTTTTTT. The encoded protein is CARETGELFF.

The V call is TRBV29-1, the J call TRBJ1-2; D is uncertain. The germline V gene has CDR1 SQVTM and CDR2 ANQGSEA. CDR3 length: 11 residues. Trimming left V 3 bases short and J 4 bases short, with 6 bases between. For the CDR3, the DNA is TGCAGCGTTGATGAGGGCTATGGCTACACCTTC. It yields the protein CSVDEGYGYTF.

The rearrangement joins TRBV5-4 to TRBJ2-3; D remains ambiguous. Trimming left V 1 base short and J 4 bases short, with 10 bases between. CDR3 size: 14 residues. Per germline, CDR1 SGHNT and CDR2 YYREEE (reference sequence). For the CDR3, the DNA is TGTGCCAGCAGCTTGAGGATCGATCCAGATACGCAGTATTTT. This translates into CASSLRIDPDTQYF.

This clone came up once. The chain is built from TRBV19 and TRBJ1-1; tentatively, D is TRBD1 (6 bases). V gave up 5 bases and J gave up 0 bases, with 16 bases separating them. CDR3 length: 16 amino acids. Germline V CDR1 and CDR2: LNHDA, SQIVND (reference sequence). CDR3 residues: CASSPRDRFMNTEAFF. The CDR3 DNA reads as TGTGCCAGTAGTCCGCGAGACAGGTTCATGAACACTGAAGCTTTCTTT. The whole variable domain, remainder taken from reference TRBV19 and TRBJ1-1, is DGGITQSPKYLFRKEGQNVTLSCEQNLNHDAMYWYRQDPGQGLRLIYYSQIVNDFQKGDIAEGYSVSREKKESFPLTVTSAQKNPTAFYLCASSPRDRFMNTEAFFGQGTRLTVV.

The chain recombines TRBV12-3 or TRBV12-4 with TRBJ2-2, with D perhaps TRBD1 (6 bases). The CDR3 length is 13 residues. V shed 6 bases and J shed 4 bases, with 9 bases lying between them. The CDR3 loop reads CASRTGTTGELFF. CDR3 DNA: TGTGCCAGCAGAACAGGGACCACCGGGGAGCTGTTTTTT.

The V gene is TRBV30, the J gene TRBJ1-4, with D possibly TRBD1 on 6 matching bases. The CDR3 is 17 amino acids. From germline, CDR1 is GTSNPN and CDR2 SVGIG (reference sequence). V shed 1 base and J shed 0 bases, with 15 bases lying between them. This chain's CDR3 is CAWSAIYRDATNEKLFF. The CDR3 nucleotides read TGTGCCTGGAGTGCTATTTACAGGGATGCAACTAATGAAAAACTGTTTTTT.

The chain links TRBV6-5 to TRBJ2-5, with 10 bases that match TRBD1. The ends lost 2 bases at V and 5 bases at J; junction bases unmatched: 8. The germline gives CDR1 MNHEY, CDR2 SVGAGI. The CDR3 is made up of 16 amino acids. CDR3 DNA: TGTGCCAGCAGTTACACCGGGACAGGGGCTTGGGAGACCCAGTACTTC. The encoded protein is CASSYTGTGAWETQYF.

This chain connects TRBV2 to TRBJ1-1; no firm D call. Trimming took off 5 bases at V and 0 bases at J, with 16 bases between the two ends. The germline V gene encodes CDR1 SNHLY and CDR2 FYNNEI. The CDR3 runs 16 residues. The CDR3 protein is CASSKEPSYLNTEAFF. CDR3 sequence (DNA): TGTGCCAGCAGTAAAGAGCCCAGTTACCTGAACACTGAAGCTTTCTTT.

This clone was seen just once. V is TRBV7-6 and J is TRBJ1-5; D perhaps matches TRBD1 (5 bases). Germline CDR1 reads SGHVS; CDR2 reads FNYEAQ. This CDR3 is built from 13 residues. V lost 1 base and J 6 bases, leaving 7 bases between the germline ends. Here the CDR3 DNA reads TGTGCCAGCAGCTTAGAGGGGACTCAGCCCCAGCATTTT. Amino acids: CASSLEGTQPQHF.

The rearrangement joins TRBV2 to TRBJ2-4, with D maybe TRBD1 (6 bases). V was cut by 8 bases and J by 3 bases, with 17 bases left in between. The CDR3 runs 15 residues. CDR1 is SNHLY, CDR2 FYNNEI, per germline. CDR3 coding DNA: TGTGCCAGCGATGGAAACAGGGTAATCAAAAACATTCAGTACTTC. Protein product: CASDGNRVIKNIQYF.

The chain couples TRBV6-1 to TRBJ1-5, with D perhaps matching TRBD1 (5 bases). Trimming removed 1 base from V and 1 base from J, with 14 bases in between. From germline, CDR1 is MNHNS and CDR2 SASEGT. The CDR3 contains 17 residues. This CDR3 reads CASSEVGTTLSNQPQHF. For the CDR3, the DNA is TGTGCCAGCAGTGAAGTTGGGACCACACTGAGCAATCAGCCCCAGCATTTT.

V and J are TRBV5-1 and TRBJ2-1; 9 nucleotides line up with TRBD1. V dropped 2 bases and J dropped 5; count of bases not matched to a gene: 5. CDR3 size: 15 residues. Germline V lookup: CDR1 SGHRS, CDR2 YFSETQ. Written as DNA, the CDR3 is TGCGCCAGCAGCTTTTACAGGGGGCGCAACAATGAGCAGTTCTTC. Residues: CASSFYRGRNNEQFF.

The chain carries TRBV7-9 and TRBJ2-7; 11 bases fit TRBD1. The CDR3 spans 15 residues. Per the germline V gene, CDR1 is SEHNR and CDR2 is FQNEAQ (reference sequence). The V segment lost 5 bases and the J segment 3 bases; nucleotides outside the gene matches: 6. The CDR3 sequence: CASSPRDRGGYEQYF. CDR3 nucleotides: TGTGCCAGCAGCCCCCGGGACAGGGGGGGCTACGAGCAGTACTTC.

The chain uses TRBV3-1 (or the pseudogene TRBV3-2) and TRBJ2-5; 7 bases line up with TRBD2. CDR1 and CDR2 (germline): LGHDT, YNNKEL (reference sequence). The CDR3 consists of 13 residues. After removal of 4 bases from V and 5 bases from J, the junction contained 4 bases not matched to a gene. The chain's CDR3 is CASSPRGEETQYF. The CDR3 nucleotides read TGTGCCAGCAGCCCCCGGGGGGAGGAGACCCAGTACTTC.

V gene TRBV18 combines with J gene TRBJ1-1, with TRBD1 as a possible D gene (5 bases). This CDR3 is built from 14 residues. CDR1 and CDR2 (germline): KGHSH, LQKENI. Trimming took off 6 bases at V and 4 bases at J, with 15 bases between the two ends. The CDR3 here is CASSPEGRGTEAFF. CDR3 in DNA: TGTGCCAGCTCCCCCGAGGGGAGAGGCACTGAAGCTTTCTTT.